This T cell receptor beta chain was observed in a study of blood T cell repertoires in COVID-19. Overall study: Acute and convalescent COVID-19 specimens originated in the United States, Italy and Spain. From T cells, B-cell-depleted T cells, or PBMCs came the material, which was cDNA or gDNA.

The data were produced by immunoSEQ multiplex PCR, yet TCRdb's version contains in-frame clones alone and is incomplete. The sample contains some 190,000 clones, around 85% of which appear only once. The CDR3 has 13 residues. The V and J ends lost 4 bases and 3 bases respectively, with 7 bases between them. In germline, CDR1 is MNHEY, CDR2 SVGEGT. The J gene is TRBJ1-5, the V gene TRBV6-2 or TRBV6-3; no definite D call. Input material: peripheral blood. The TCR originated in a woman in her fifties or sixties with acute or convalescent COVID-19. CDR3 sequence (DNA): TGTGCCAGCAGTTTGAGCTACAATCAGCCCCAGCATTTT. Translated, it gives CASSLSYNQPQHF.